The rows below give T cell receptor beta chains drawn from one sample of a study of OX40 agonist ivuxolimab in advanced cancers. The data were produced by immunoSEQ multiplex PCR, yet TCRdb's version contains in-frame clones alone and is incomplete. The sample gives more than 50,000 clones, about 88% of which show up once; around 0.6% is in the top ten. Sequenced material: CD4+ or CD8+ T cells sorted from blood, taken in a trial of the OX40 agonist ivuxolimab. The source of these receptors is an adult with an advanced solid tumor such as melanoma, head and neck, liver or kidney cancer. The CDR3 runs from the conserved cysteine through the conserved F or W. D genes are given only for firm matches. The size field is filled for only some rows; it gives once, few, many or a size class.

TRBD1	15	TRBV5-1	-	TRBJ1-2	TGCGCCAGCAGAAAACAAACGACAGGGGACTATGGCTACACCTTC	CASRKQTTGDYGYTF
-	15	TRBV14	-	TRBJ2-1	TGTGCCAGCAGCGATTACAAGAGCTCCTACAATGAGCAGTTCTTC	CASSDYKSSYNEQFF
-	15	TRBV5-4	once	TRBJ2-3	TGTGCCAGCAGCTTGGCAGGGGCTCGGCCCGATACGCAGTATTTT	CASSLAGARPDTQYF
TRBD1	16	TRBV7-2	-	TRBJ1-5	TGTGCCAGCAGCTCACGACAGGGAATAGGAAATCAGCCCCAGCATTTT	CASSSRQGIGNQPQHF
TRBD2	16	TRBV2	-	TRBJ2-7	TGTGCCAGCAGTGAAATGAGGGCGGGGGGTACCTACGAGCAGTACTTC	CASSEMRAGGTYEQYF
TRBD2	14	TRBV2	-	TRBJ2-7	TGTGCCAGCAGTGAACTAGCGGGAGACTACGAGCAGTACTTC	CASSELAGDYEQYF
TRBD1	18	TRBV30	-	TRBJ1-2	TGTGCCTGGAGTGCGTTCGGGACAGGGAAAGGGGCGGGCTATGGCTACACCTTC	CAWSAFGTGKGAGYGYTF
-	14	TRBV18	few	TRBJ2-2	TGTGCCAGCTCACGGGCACATGACACCGGGGAGCTGTTTTTT	CASSRAHDTGELFF
-	14	TRBV19	-	TRBJ2-1	TGTGCCAGTAGTAAAGGACAGATAAACAATGAGCAGTTCTTC	CASSKGQINNEQFF
-	13	TRBV5-5	-	TRBJ1-2	TGTGCCAGCAGCCGGGACGGTAACTATGGCTACACCTTC	CASSRDGNYGYTF
-	15	TRBV5-4	-	TRBJ2-2	TGTGCCAGCAGCTTGAGGGGAGGACACACCGGGGAGCTGTTTTTT	CASSLRGGHTGELFF
TRBD2	15	TRBV7-2	-	TRBJ2-5	TGTGCCAGCAGCTTACAGCGGGGGGGCCACGAGACCCAGTACTTC	CASSLQRGGHETQYF
TRBD1	16	TRBV6-5	-	TRBJ2-3	TGTGCCAGCAGTTACTCCTGGACAGGGCACACAGATACGCAGTATTTT	CASSYSWTGHTDTQYF
-	14	TRBV30	-	TRBJ2-3	TGTGCCTGTGACCTCTCCGGCGGCGCAGATACGCAGTATTTT	CACDLSGGADTQYF
-	13	TRBV27	-	TRBJ2-7	TGTGCCGCGGCGGGCAGCCCAACCTACGAGCAGTACTTC	CAAAGSPTYEQYF
-	14	TRBV28	-	TRBJ1-1	TGTGCCAGCAGTTTATGGGGGGACCCCAGCCAAGCTTTCTTT	CASSLWGDPSQAFF
TRBD1	13	TRBV7-7	-	TRBJ2-5	TGTGCCAGCAGCAAAGACAGGGGGGAGACCCAGTACTTC	CASSKDRGETQYF
TRBD1	16	TRBV28	-	TRBJ1-6	TGTGCCAGCAGTTTCCAACAGGGGGGGATGGGAACACCCCTCCACTTT	CASSFQQGGMGTPLHF
-	16	TRBV28	-	TRBJ2-5	TGTGCCAGCAGTCCCCGGAGAGGGGGGGTCGGAGAGACCCAGTACTTC	CASSPRRGGVGETQYF
-	14	TRBV7-2	-	TRBJ1-2	TGTGCCAGCAGGTTAGGGAAGGGGGTGATTGGCTACACCTTC	CASRLGKGVIGYTF
TRBD1	15	TRBV27	-	TRBJ2-5	TGTGCCAGCAGTACGCGACAGGGCTCGTCCGAGACCCAGTACTTC	CASSTRQGSSETQYF
-	14	TRBV9	-	TRBJ1-2	TGTGCCAGCAGCGTAGGGGAGGGGACCTATGGCTACACCTTC	CASSVGEGTYGYTF
TRBD1	13	TRBV10-2	-	TRBJ1-2	TGCGCCAGCAGTGAGGGACAGGGAGGAGGCTACACCTTC	CASSEGQGGGYTF
-	13	TRBV27	once	TRBJ2-7	TGTGCCAGCAGTCGGACATCCGCATACGAGCAGTACTTC	CASSRTSAYEQYF
TRBD1	17	TRBV5-1	-	TRBJ2-1	TGCGCCAGCAGCCTCCACAGGGGGCGCAGGGGAGGCAATGAGCAGTTCTTC	CASSLHRGRRGGNEQFF
-	15	TRBV29-1	-	TRBJ2-3	TGCAGCGTTGGGGGTGGTAGGGGGGACACAGATACGCAGTATTTT	CSVGGGRGDTDTQYF
TRBD1	15	TRBV9	once	TRBJ2-3	TGTGCCAGCAGCCTAAGACAGGGTGGTATGGATACGCAGTATTTT	CASSLRQGGMDTQYF
TRBD1	15	TRBV6-5	-	TRBJ2-7	TGTGCCAGCAGTTACTCGCGGACAGGGACGAACGAGCAGTACTTC	CASSYSRTGTNEQYF
-	15	TRBV7-2	-	TRBJ2-7	TGTGCCAGCAGCCTGCAAGGGGGTTACTCCTACGAGCAGTACTTC	CASSLQGGYSYEQYF
TRBD2	15	TRBV6-5	-	TRBJ2-1	TGTGCCAGCAGGGAGGGGACAGGACTAGCGGCTGAGCAGTTCTTC	CASREGTGLAAEQFF
-	14	TRBV6-1	once	TRBJ1-5	TGTGCCAGCAGTGAAGCTACGGCAGCCCAGCCCCAGCATTTT	CASSEATAAQPQHF
TRBD2	17	TRBV28	-	TRBJ2-2	TGTGCCATCAAATCCCGATTGGCGGGGGGTAACACCGGGGAGCTGTTTTTT	CAIKSRLAGGNTGELFF
-	14	TRBV15	-	TRBJ2-5	TGTGCCACCAGCCGTAGACTAGGCCAAGAGACCCAGTACTTC	CATSRRLGQETQYF
-	18	TRBV7-2	-	TRBJ1-3	TGTGCCAGCAGCTTAGGCGGCCCACCGTCCTACTCTGGAAACACCATATATTTT	CASSLGGPPSYSGNTIYF
-	14	TRBV7-3	-	TRBJ2-7	TGTGCCAGCAGACCCGATCCTAGCTCCTACGAGCAGTACTTC	CASRPDPSSYEQYF
-	14	TRBV6-1	-	TRBJ1-4	TGTGCCAGCAGCGTACCAGGGACCTATGAAAAACTGTTTTTT	CASSVPGTYEKLFF
TRBD1	15	TRBV30	-	TRBJ1-4	TGTGCCTGGAGTGCCCTAGGACAGGGGTCTGAAAAACTGTTTTTT	CAWSALGQGSEKLFF
TRBD1	14	TRBV14	-	TRBJ1-1	TGTGCCAGCAGCGTCGCCGGGGACAGGGGGGGAGCTTTCTTT	CASSVAGDRGGAFF
-	14	TRBV4-1	-	TRBJ2-7	TGCGCCAGCAGCCAAGCGGAAGTCTCCTACGAGCAGTACTTC	CASSQAEVSYEQYF
-	14	TRBV29-1	few	TRBJ2-7	TGCAGCGTTTTCTTCGTTACAGGGCGGTACGAGCAGTACTTC	CSVFFVTGRYEQYF
TRBD2	16	TRBV5-1	-	TRBJ2-7	TGCGCCAGCAGCTTAGCCGGTGGGGGAGGGCCTCGGGAGCAGTACTTC	CASSLAGGGGPREQYF
TRBD2	17	TRBV19	-	TRBJ2-3	TGTGCCAGTAGTATCGCCGGGACTAGCGGGCTTGCAGATACGCAGTATTTT	CASSIAGTSGLADTQYF
-	13	TRBV7-8	-	TRBJ1-1	TGTGCCAGCAGCTTAAATGAGAACACTGAAGCTTTCTTT	CASSLNENTEAFF
-	15	TRBV19	-	TRBJ2-7	TGTGCCAGTAGTATAGTCCCGGGAGCTTCCCACGAGCAGTACTTC	CASSIVPGASHEQYF
-	13	TRBV30	-	TRBJ2-7	TGTGCCTACGAAAAACGAGGACATTACGAGCAGTACTTC	CAYEKRGHYEQYF
-	14	TRBV2	-	TRBJ1-1	TGTGCCAGCAGTGATTGGCAGGGGAACACTGAAGCTTTCTTT	CASSDWQGNTEAFF
TRBD1	13	TRBV19	once	TRBJ1-2	TGTGCCAGTAGTCTACAGGGGGCTGTTGGCTACACCTTC	CASSLQGAVGYTF
TRBD1	15	TRBV4-3	-	TRBJ2-7	TGCGCCAGCAGCCACAGGACAGGTGGGGACTACGAGCAGTACTTC	CASSHRTGGDYEQYF
TRBD2	17	TRBV10-3	-	TRBJ2-1	TGTGCCATCAGTGGTCAAGCGGGAGGTTCCTCCTACAATGAGCAGTTCTTC	CAISGQAGGSSYNEQFF
TRBD1	13	TRBV6-6	-	TRBJ2-7	TGTGCCAGCCGGCCGGGACAGGGTCGCGAGCAGTACTTC	CASRPGQGREQYF
TRBD1	18	TRBV19	-	TRBJ2-3	TGTGCCAGTAGTCGAAGTCCTCCGGGACAGGGACTAACAGATACGCAGTATTTT	CASSRSPPGQGLTDTQYF
TRBD1	14	TRBV19	-	TRBJ2-1	TGTGCCAGCACTCGACAGGGGGCCTTAGGCGAGCAGTTCTTC	CASTRQGALGEQFF
TRBD2	17	TRBV11-2	-	TRBJ2-1	TGTGCCAGCAGCTTAGGGAGGTGGGAGGGCCAAGGAAATGAGCAGTTCTTC	CASSLGRWEGQGNEQFF